The entry that follows covers one TCR beta chain sequence. It lacks a known antigen. Base qualities are not at hand, and no much larger clone is one base apart. TCRbeta CDR3 regions were amplified from genomic DNA by means of the immunoSEQ Assay, a bias-controlled multiplex PCR. The published analysis was carried out like this. The number of nucleated cells in each sample was estimated by amplification of reference gene primers within the assay. To quantify the absolute abundance of each unique TCRbeta CDR3 rearrangement, sequence reads were collapsed and filtered. For each sample, productive Simpson clonality was calculated by taking the square root of Simpson's diversity index across productive rearrangements. This is the immuneACCESS table as TCRdb keeps it, with only in-frame sequences that have V and J called. A part of the clones is gone; compared with another copy, unresolved V genes explain less than half, and the rest is unexplained. For V, J and clone size, that table is used; D and trimming come from the DNA. Here the sample has a few hundred thousand clones; 70% to 85% occur a single time. About 0.9% of the sample is taken by the ten largest.

At one collaborating source in Seattle, patients were enrolled during active infection and were followed longitudinally through the course of disease. Whole blood was collected in K2EDTA tubes by collaborating institutions according to the institutions' own protocols. For TCRbeta analysis, collaborators shipped samples as frozen whole blood, isolated PBMCs, or DNA extracted from either of those sample types. The data were obtained in a study of blood T cell repertoires in COVID-19 (dated by TCRdb to about 2020). For context, the study as a whole: Samples covering the acute and convalescent phases of COVID-19 were provided by collaborators in the United States, Italy and Spain. The dataset comprised deeply sampled blood TCRbeta repertoires from subjects exposed to, actively infected with, or recovered from COVID-19. The repertoires were released in a freely available public database intended as a resource for research on the immune response to SARS-CoV-2. The samples were drawn from two sources: the first 160 participants of the ongoing ImmuneRACE study, and some 1,300 subjects contributed by 6 global collaborators. The material from the prospective study consisted of cDNA or gDNA derived from T cells, B-cell-depleted T cells, or PBMCs. A de-identified subject ID, COVID-19 status, age in years and sex were almost always included in the sample metadata. Where available, HLA class I and class II types were obtained from metadata supplied by the sample provider rather than from assay-based typing. The paper's findings and limits, for the study overall: How much clinical and demographic metadata was included differed by source and by participant, and the metadata was provided uncurated.

The CDR3 runs 15 residues from the cysteine to the phenylalanine. Only the CDR3 DNA is retained, 45 bases long and in frame from the first base. Reading the germline V gene gives CDR1 SGHRS and CDR2 YFSETQ. V is cut back by 0 bases and J by 4 bases, with 4 bases in the junction unmatched. The clonotype was recovered from a human donor with COVID-19, enrolled during active disease. The donor label of this sample is uncertain. Sequenced: peripheral blood. The chain is encoded by TRBV5-1 joined to TRBJ2-7; 10 central bases correspond to TRBD2. CDR3 sequence: CASSLEVSGRYEQYF. In nucleotides, the sequence is TGCGCCAGCAGCTTGGAAGTTAGCGGGAGGTACGAGCAGTACTTC.